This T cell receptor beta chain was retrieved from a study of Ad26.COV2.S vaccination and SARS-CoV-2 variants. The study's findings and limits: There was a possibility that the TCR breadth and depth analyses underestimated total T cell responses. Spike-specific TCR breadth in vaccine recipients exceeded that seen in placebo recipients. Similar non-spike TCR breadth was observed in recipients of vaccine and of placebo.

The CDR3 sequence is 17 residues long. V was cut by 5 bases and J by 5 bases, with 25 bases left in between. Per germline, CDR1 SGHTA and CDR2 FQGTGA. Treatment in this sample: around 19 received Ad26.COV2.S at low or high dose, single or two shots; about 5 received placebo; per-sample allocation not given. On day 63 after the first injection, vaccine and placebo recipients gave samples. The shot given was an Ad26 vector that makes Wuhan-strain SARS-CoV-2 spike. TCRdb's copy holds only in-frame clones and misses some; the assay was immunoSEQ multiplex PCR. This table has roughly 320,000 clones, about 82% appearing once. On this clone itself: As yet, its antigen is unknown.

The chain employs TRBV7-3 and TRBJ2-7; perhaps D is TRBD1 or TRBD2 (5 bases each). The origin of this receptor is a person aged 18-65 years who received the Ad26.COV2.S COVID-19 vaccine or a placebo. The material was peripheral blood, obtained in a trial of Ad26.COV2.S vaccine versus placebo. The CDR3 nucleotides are TGTGCCAGCAGCCCGGAACCGGGACCGAAGCACGTCGACGAGCAGTACTTC. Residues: CASSPEPGPKHVDEQYF.